These 26 T cell receptor beta chains share one sample of origin, sequenced in a study of blood T cell repertoires in COVID-19. Repertoires were generated with immunoSEQ multiplex PCR, while TCRdb's copy carries only in-frame clones and drops some. The table records about 160,000 clones, approximately 91% of them present only once. The specimen was peripheral blood. The receptor source for this set is a young man with acute or convalescent COVID-19.

The V call is TRBV4-1, the J call TRBJ2-7; the match to TRBD1 covers 9 bases. The germline V gene has CDR1 MGHRA and CDR2 YSYEKL. Trimming cost V 1 base and J 4 bases; bases outside gene matches: 8. The CDR3 has 16 amino acids. CDR3: CASSQGWGQGEYEQYF. CDR3 DNA: TGCGCCAGCAGCCAAGGGTGGGGACAGGGAGAGTACGAGCAGTACTTC.

This chain links TRBV14 with TRBJ1-4; TRBD1 agrees at 9 bases. Germline CDR1 and CDR2: SGHDN and FVKESK. The CDR3 is 16 residues long. The J segment lost 4 bases and the V segment lost 2 bases, leaving 5 bases of the junction unmatched. The DNA of the CDR3 is TGTGCCAGCAGCCAATTTACAGGGGGCGGTAATGAAAAACTGTTTTTT. Translated: CASSQFTGGGNEKLFF. Based on the CDR3 plus reference TRBV14 and TRBJ1-4, the full variable domain is EAGVTQFPSHSVIEKGQTVTLRCDPISGHDNLYWYRRVMGKEIKFLLHFVKESKQDESGMPNNRFLAERTGGTYSTLKVQPAELEDSGVYFCASSQFTGGGNEKLFFGSGTQLSVL.

V usage is TRBV19 and J usage is TRBJ1-2; TRBD1 might be the D (6 bases). This CDR3 has 12 residues. Trimming removed 4 bases at V and 9 bases at J, with 12 bases between. Germline-derived CDR1 and CDR2 are LNHDA and SQIVND (reference sequence). This chain's CDR3 is CASSNREYSYTF. DNA of the CDR3: TGTGCCAGTAGTAACAGGGAGTATAGCTACACCTTC.

This clone came up once. This chain connects TRBV6-5 to TRBJ2-2, with 9 bases fitting TRBD1. In germline, CDR1 is MNHEY, CDR2 SVGAGI. The junction had 9 bases not matched to a gene; V was cut back by 6 bases and J by 7 bases. The CDR3 is 15 residues long. The CDR3 region has the DNA TGTGCCAGCAGCCGTCCCGGGACAGGGAGCGGGGAGCTGTTTTTT. Translating it yields CASSRPGTGSGELFF.

The chain carries TRBV9 and TRBJ1-2; 9 bases map to TRBD1. Per the germline V gene, CDR1 is SGDLS and CDR2 is YYNGEE. The junction had 8 bases not matched to a gene; V was cut back by 4 bases and J by 7 bases. The CDR3 consists of 14 residues. CDR3 sequence reads: CASSLGGQGGGYTF. DNA for the CDR3: TGTGCCAGCAGCCTGGGGGGACAGGGCGGTGGCTACACCTTC.

The chain carries TRBV30 and TRBJ2-1, with 9 positions matching TRBD1. In germline, CDR1 is GTSNPN, CDR2 SVGIG (reference sequence). This CDR3 has 15 amino acids. V lost 0 bases and J lost 6; bases outside the gene matches: 6. In DNA, the CDR3 is TGTGCCTGGAGTGTATCGGGACAGGGAGTCAATGAGCAGTTCTTC. Protein product: CAWSVSGQGVNEQFF.

V is TRBV27 and J is TRBJ1-1, with a weak D call TRBD1 (5 bases). Germline assignment: CDR1 MNHEY and CDR2 SMNVEV (reference sequence). V dropped 3 bases and J dropped 1 base, with 18 bases sitting between them. The CDR3 has 17 amino acids. CDR3 region: CASSFTSSGIRNTEAFF. CDR3 bases: TGTGCCAGCAGTTTTACCTCCTCAGGGATACGGAACACTGAAGCTTTCTTT.

J is TRBJ1-3 and V is TRBV30; 8 nucleotides line up with TRBD1. The germline V gene has CDR1 GTSNPN and CDR2 SVGIG (reference sequence). This CDR3 contains 14 residues. J lost 1 base, V lost 8 bases, and 7 bases had no gene match. The CDR3 spells CALTGGISGNTIYF. CDR3 bases: TGTGCCCTTACAGGGGGTATTTCTGGAAACACCATATATTTT.

V gene TRBV19 combines with J gene TRBJ1-4; 8 bases align to TRBD1. Germline V gene sequence: CDR1 LNHDA, CDR2 SQIVND (reference sequence). The V segment lost 7 bases and the J segment 7 bases; nucleotides outside the gene matches: 8. This CDR3 comprises 14 residues. DNA for the CDR3: TGTGCCAGTACCCGGACAGGGAGTCGTGAAAAACTGTTTTTT. Amino acid sequence: CASTRTGSREKLFF.

The chain couples TRBV9 to TRBJ2-3; D is unresolved. Germline assignment: CDR1 SGDLS and CDR2 YYNGEE. V lost 4 bases and J lost 5, with 11 bases in between. The CDR3 spans 13 residues. The DNA of the CDR3 is TGTGCCAGCAGCCCCAAGCCATTAGATACGCAGTATTTT. Protein: CASSPKPLDTQYF.

The chain recombines TRBV19 with TRBJ1-5; 8 positions match TRBD1. CDR1 is LNHDA and CDR2 is SQIVND in the germline V gene (reference sequence). The CDR3 consists of 16 residues. V gave up 7 bases and J gave up 2 bases; unmatched junction bases: 10. The CDR3 reads CASIKGDRGGNQPQHF. CDR3 coding DNA: TGTGCCAGTATCAAAGGCGACAGGGGCGGCAATCAGCCCCAGCATTTT.

This clone was observed a few times. The rearrangement joins TRBV9 to TRBJ1-4; D not certain. Germline CDR1 SGDLS, CDR2 YYNGEE. Trimming removed 0 bases from V and 14 bases from J, with 14 bases in between. This CDR3 is built from 13 residues. The CDR3 DNA is TGTGCCAGCAGCGTAGCTACGCAGGCCCCCCTGTTTTTT. Protein sequence: CASSVATQAPLFF.

This chain connects TRBV9 to TRBJ2-3, with TRBD2 matching 11 bases. The CDR3 runs to 16 residues. The ends lost 2 bases at V and 2 bases at J; junction bases unmatched: 4. Germline lookup yields CDR1 SGDLS and CDR2 YYNGEE. The CDR3 coding sequence is TGTGCCAGCAGCGTCCTAGCGGGGGGCCTCACAGATACGCAGTATTTT. Encoded protein: CASSVLAGGLTDTQYF.

CDR3 nucleotides: TGTGCCAGCAGCTCCTATGAACCGGGACTAGCGGTTTACGAGCAGTACTTC. Residues: CASSSYEPGLAVYEQYF. The chain combines TRBV7-9 with TRBJ2-7; 11 bases match TRBD2. The V and J ends lost 4 bases and 4 bases, in that order; junction bases with no gene match: 12. Germline CDR1 reads SEHNR; CDR2 reads FQNEAQ (reference sequence). The CDR3 runs to 17 residues.

V and J are TRBV24-1 and TRBJ2-5, with D maybe TRBD2 (6 bases). The CDR3 runs to 16 residues. Germline V gene data show CDR1 as KGHDR and CDR2 as SFDVKD. With 0 bases removed from V and 3 bases from J, the gap between germline ends came to 13 bases. CDR3 nucleotides: TGTGCCACCAGTGATTTGGGGCTGGGGGGTAAAGAGACCCAGTACTTC. This sequence encodes CATSDLGLGGKETQYF.

The V and J genes are TRBV6-1 and TRBJ2-7, with TRBD2 as a possible D gene (7 bases). Trimming stripped 3 bases from V and 4 bases from J, with 25 bases between. This CDR3 has 18 amino acids. Germline assignment: CDR1 MNHNS and CDR2 SASEGT. As DNA, the CDR3 is TGTGCCAGCAGTGATGGGAGGGGGGGGCAGATCTCTACGTACGAGCAGTACTTC. Translated: CASSDGRGGQISTYEQYF.

The rearrangement uses TRBV24-1 and TRBJ1-3, with 11 bases fitting TRBD1. Germline V CDR1 and CDR2: KGHDR, SFDVKD. The CDR3 covers 16 residues. After removal of 5 bases from V and 4 bases from J, the junction contained 6 bases not matched to a gene. The CDR3 DNA is TGTGCCACCAGTGGAACGGGACAGGGGGAAGGAAACACCATATATTTT. This encodes CATSGTGQGEGNTIYF.

The J gene is TRBJ1-1, the V gene TRBV7-9; 8 nucleotides agree with TRBD1. This CDR3 is 15 amino acids long. J gave up 1 base and V 3 bases, and 4 bases lay outside the gene matches. Germline values: CDR1 SEHNR, CDR2 FQNEAQ (reference sequence). The CDR3 sequence: CASSLGTGANTEAFF. The CDR3 DNA follows: TGTGCCAGCAGCTTGGGGACAGGAGCGAACACTGAAGCTTTCTTT.

The chain carries TRBV4-1 and TRBJ1-2; D unresolved. This CDR3 has 16 residues. The germline V gene encodes CDR1 MGHRA and CDR2 YSYEKL. Trimming pared 8 bases from V and 5 bases from J, leaving 24 bases between. Here the CDR3 reads CASRGGHGAPGYGYTF. CDR3 nucleotide sequence: TGCGCCAGCCGAGGAGGTCACGGAGCGCCGGGGTATGGCTACACCTTC.

This chain uses TRBV2 with TRBJ1-1, with no clear D. The germline V gene has CDR1 SNHLY and CDR2 FYNNEI. The CDR3 loop spans 14 amino acids. V was trimmed by 5 bases and J by 1 base, leaving 11 bases between them. CDR3 nucleotides: TGTGCCAGCAGTTTAGGACGGGAGAACACTGAAGCTTTCTTT. This sequence encodes CASSLGRENTEAFF. Complete variable domain (other parts from reference TRBV2 and TRBJ1-1): EPEVTQTPSHQVTQMGQEVILRCVPISNHLYFYWYRQILGQKVEFLVSFYNNEISEKSEIFDDQFSVERPDGSNFTLKIRSTKLEDSAMYFCASSLGRENTEAFFGQGTRLTVV.

The chain uses TRBV5-1 and TRBJ2-7; TRBD1 matches 7 bases. CDR1 and CDR2 from the germline V gene are SGHRS and YFSETQ. This CDR3 region has 13 residues. V was clipped by 4 bases and J by 4 bases; unmatched bases: 5. CDR3: CASSPDRAYEQYF. The CDR3, as DNA: TGCGCCAGCAGCCCAGACAGGGCTTACGAGCAGTACTTC.

The genes are TRBV6-5 and TRBJ1-1, with TRBD1 as a possible D gene (6 bases). Germline CDR1 and CDR2: MNHEY and SVGAGI. This CDR3 has 15 residues. Deletions cut 2 bases from V and 0 bases from J, with 10 bases between. CDR3 bases: TGTGCCAGCAGTTACGACAGGACTTTGAACACTGAAGCTTTCTTT. Protein sequence: CASSYDRTLNTEAFF.

This chain joins TRBV5-1 and TRBJ1-1; D not resolved. V was trimmed by 3 bases and J by 0 bases, leaving 6 bases between them. CDR1 and CDR2 from the germline V gene are SGHRS and YFSETQ. The CDR3 covers 13 residues. The CDR3 spells CASSSNMNTEAFF. The CDR3 DNA follows: TGCGCCAGCAGCTCCAACATGAACACTGAAGCTTTCTTT.

The rearrangement uses TRBV11-2 and TRBJ2-7; TRBD2 matches at 8 bases. V trimming: 1 base; J trimming: 2 bases; junction bases outside the gene matches: 7. There are 16 residues in the CDR3. Germline values: CDR1 SGHAT, CDR2 FQNNGV. CDR3 DNA sequence: TGTGCCAGCAGCTTAGGGAGCGGGGGTAGGCCCTACGAGCAGTACTTC. Translating it yields CASSLGSGGRPYEQYF. Full variable domain (remainder filled in from reference TRBV11-2 and TRBJ2-7): EAGVAQSPRYKIIEKRQSVAFWCNPISGHATLYWYQQILGQGPKLLIQFQNNGVVDDSQLPKDRFSAERLKGVDSTLKIQPAKLEDSAVYLCASSLGSGGRPYEQYFGPGTRLTVT.

This chain uses TRBV19 with TRBJ1-6, with 10 bases that match TRBD1. The V segment lost 2 bases and the J segment 8 bases; nucleotides outside the gene matches: 6. Germline CDR1 LNHDA, CDR2 SQIVND (reference sequence). CDR3 length: 16 amino acids. CDR3 bases: TGTGCCAGTAGTATATTATCCGGGACAGGGGATTCACCCCTCCACTTT. Amino acids: CASSILSGTGDSPLHF. Full variable domain (missing parts from reference TRBV19 and TRBJ1-6): DGGITQSPKYLFRKEGQNVTLSCEQNLNHDAMYWYRQDPGQGLRLIYYSQIVNDFQKGDIAEGYSVSREKKESFPLTVTSAQKNPTAFYLCASSILSGTGDSPLHFGNGTRLTVT.

V gene TRBV7-9 combines with J gene TRBJ1-2, with 8 bases lining up with TRBD1. J lost 3 bases, V lost 4 bases, and 13 bases had no gene match. The CDR3 is 17 amino acids. In germline, CDR1 is SEHNR, CDR2 FQNEAQ (reference sequence). CDR3 coding DNA: TGTGCCAGCAGCTCCAATAAACAGGGGGGTGACTACTATGGCTACACCTTC. Amino acid sequence: CASSSNKQGGDYYGYTF.